The subject of this entry is one T cell receptor beta chain. This record comes from a study of technical replicates of blood from a few donors. The method was immunoSEQ multiplex PCR; TCRdb's version includes in-frame clones alone and lacks a portion of them. Among some 60,000 clones listed, 70% to 90% were seen once. The V end lost 1 base, the J end lost 5 bases, and 12 bases lay between the germline ends. The germline gives CDR1 SGHVS, CDR2 FNYEAQ. CDR3 length: 15 residues. The source is a human donor in good health. Some clones in this sample may be carry-over from other donors' samples. Material: PBMCs. The chain links TRBV7-6 to TRBJ1-5, with a possible D match to TRBD1 (6 bases). CDR3 sequence reads: CASSLDRAGDQPQHF. The CDR3 region has the DNA TGTGCCAGCAGCTTAGATAGGGCAGGGGATCAGCCCCAGCATTTT.